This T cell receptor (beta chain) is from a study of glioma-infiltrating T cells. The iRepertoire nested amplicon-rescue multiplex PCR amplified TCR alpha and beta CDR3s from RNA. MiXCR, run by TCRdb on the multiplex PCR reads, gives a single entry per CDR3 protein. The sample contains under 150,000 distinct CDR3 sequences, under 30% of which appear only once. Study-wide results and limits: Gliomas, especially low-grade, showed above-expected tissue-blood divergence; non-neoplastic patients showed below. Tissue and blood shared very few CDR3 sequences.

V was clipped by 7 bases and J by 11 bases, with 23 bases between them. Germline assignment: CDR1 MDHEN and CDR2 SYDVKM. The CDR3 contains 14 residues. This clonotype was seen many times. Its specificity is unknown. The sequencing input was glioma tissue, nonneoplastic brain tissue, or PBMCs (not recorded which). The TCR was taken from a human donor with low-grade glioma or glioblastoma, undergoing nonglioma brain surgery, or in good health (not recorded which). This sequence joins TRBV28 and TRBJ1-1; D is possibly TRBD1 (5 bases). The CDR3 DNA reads TGTGCCAGCATAGAAAGGTCAGGGACGCCACGGGCTTTCTTT. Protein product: CASIERSGTPRAFF.